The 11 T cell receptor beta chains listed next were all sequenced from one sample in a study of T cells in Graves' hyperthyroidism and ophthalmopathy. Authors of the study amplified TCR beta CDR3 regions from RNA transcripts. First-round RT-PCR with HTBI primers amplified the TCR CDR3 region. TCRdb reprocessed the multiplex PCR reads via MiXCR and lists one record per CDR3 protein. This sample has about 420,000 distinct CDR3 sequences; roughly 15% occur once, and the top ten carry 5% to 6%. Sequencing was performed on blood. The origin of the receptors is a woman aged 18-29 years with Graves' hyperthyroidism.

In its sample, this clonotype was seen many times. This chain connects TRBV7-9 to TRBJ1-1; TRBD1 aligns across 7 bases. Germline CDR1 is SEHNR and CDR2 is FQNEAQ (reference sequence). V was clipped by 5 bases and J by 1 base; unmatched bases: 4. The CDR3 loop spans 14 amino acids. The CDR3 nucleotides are TGTGCCAGCAGCGTGACAGGGCGGAACACTGAAGCTTTCTTT. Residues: CASSVTGRNTEAFF.

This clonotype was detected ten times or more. The chain's CDR3 is CASRGVSGASYYGYTF. For the CDR3, the DNA is TGTGCCAGCAGAGGGGTTTCGGGGGCCAGTTACTATGGCTACACCTTC. V gene TRBV28 combines with J gene TRBJ1-2; maybe TRBD1 (6 bases). Germline loops: CDR1 MDHEN, CDR2 SYDVKM. Between the trimmed V and J ends, which lost 6 bases and 3 bases, there was a span of 20 bases. This CDR3 has 16 amino acids.

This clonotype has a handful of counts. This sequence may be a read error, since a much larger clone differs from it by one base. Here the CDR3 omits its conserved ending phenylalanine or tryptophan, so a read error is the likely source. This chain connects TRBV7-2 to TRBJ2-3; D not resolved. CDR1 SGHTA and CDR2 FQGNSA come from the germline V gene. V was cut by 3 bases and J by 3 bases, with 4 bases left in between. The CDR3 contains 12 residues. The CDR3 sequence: CASSLQTDTQYL. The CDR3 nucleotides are TGTGCCAGCAGCTTGCAGACAGATACGCAGTATCTT.

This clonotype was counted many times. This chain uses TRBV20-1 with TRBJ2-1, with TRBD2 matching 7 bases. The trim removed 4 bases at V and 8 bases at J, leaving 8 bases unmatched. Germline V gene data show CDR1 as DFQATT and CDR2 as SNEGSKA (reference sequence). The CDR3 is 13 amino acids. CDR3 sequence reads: CSAKAGPGDEQFF. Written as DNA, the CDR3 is TGCAGTGCTAAAGCGGGACCCGGCGATGAGCAGTTCTTC.

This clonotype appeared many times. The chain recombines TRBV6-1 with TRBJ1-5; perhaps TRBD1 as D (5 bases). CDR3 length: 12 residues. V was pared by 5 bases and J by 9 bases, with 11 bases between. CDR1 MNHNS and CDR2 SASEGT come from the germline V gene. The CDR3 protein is CASSLGEMPQHF. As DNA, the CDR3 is TGTGCCAGCAGTTTAGGGGAGATGCCCCAGCATTTT.

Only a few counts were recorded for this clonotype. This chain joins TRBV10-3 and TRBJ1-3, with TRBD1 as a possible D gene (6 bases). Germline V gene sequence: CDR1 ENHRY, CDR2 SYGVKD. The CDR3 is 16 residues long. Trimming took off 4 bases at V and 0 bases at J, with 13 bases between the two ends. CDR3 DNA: TGTGCCATCAGTGTAGACAGGCCAAGCTCTGGAAACACCATATATTTT. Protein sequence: CAISVDRPSSGNTIYF.

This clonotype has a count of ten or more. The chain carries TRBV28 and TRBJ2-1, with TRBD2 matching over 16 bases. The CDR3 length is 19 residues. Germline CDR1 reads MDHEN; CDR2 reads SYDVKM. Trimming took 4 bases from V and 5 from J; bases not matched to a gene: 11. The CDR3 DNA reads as TGTGCCAGCAGTTACCCCCTAGGGACTAGCGGGAGGGGGGACAATGAGCAGTTCTTC. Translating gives CASSYPLGTSGRGDNEQFF.

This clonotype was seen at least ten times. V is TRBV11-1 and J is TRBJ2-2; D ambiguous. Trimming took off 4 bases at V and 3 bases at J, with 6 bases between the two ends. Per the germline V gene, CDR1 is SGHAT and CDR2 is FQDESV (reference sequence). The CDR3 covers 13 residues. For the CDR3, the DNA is TGTGCCAGCAGCTCGATCGACACCGGGGAGCTGTTTTTT. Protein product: CASSSIDTGELFF.

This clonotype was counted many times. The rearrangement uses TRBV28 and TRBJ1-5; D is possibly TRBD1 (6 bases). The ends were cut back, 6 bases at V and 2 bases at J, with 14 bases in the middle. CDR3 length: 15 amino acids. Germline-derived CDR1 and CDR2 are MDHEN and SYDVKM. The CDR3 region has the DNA TGTGCCAGCAGGATCACAGGGAGTGGCAATCAGCCCCAGCATTTT. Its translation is CASRITGSGNQPQHF.

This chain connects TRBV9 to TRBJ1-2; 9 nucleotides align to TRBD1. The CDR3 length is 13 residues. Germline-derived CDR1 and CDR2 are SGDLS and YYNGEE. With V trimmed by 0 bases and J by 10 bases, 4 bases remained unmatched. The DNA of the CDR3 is TGTGCCAGCAGCGTAGCGACAGGGGGTTACTACACCTTC. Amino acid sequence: CASSVATGGYYTF.

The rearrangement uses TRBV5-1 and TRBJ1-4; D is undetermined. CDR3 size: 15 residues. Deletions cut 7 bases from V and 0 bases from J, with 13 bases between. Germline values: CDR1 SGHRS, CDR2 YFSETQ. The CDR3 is CASRAVVATNEKLFF. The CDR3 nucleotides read TGCGCCAGCCGTGCTGTAGTTGCAACTAATGAAAAACTGTTTTTT.